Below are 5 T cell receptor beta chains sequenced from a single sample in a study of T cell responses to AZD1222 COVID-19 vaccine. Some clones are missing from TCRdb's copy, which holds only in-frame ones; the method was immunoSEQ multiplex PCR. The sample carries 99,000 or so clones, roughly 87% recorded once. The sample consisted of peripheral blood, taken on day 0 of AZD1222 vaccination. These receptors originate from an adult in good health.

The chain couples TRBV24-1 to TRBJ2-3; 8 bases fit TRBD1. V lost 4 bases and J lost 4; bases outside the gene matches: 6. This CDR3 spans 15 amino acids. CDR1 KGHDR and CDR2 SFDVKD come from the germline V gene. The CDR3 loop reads CATSDRTGPSDTQYF. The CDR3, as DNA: TGTGCCACCAGTGACCGGACAGGGCCCTCAGATACGCAGTATTTT.

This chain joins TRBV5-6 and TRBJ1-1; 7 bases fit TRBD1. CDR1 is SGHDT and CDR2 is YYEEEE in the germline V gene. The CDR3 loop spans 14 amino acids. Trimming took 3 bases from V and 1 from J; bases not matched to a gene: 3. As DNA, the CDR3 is TGTGCCAGCAGCTCACAGGGGAGGAACACTGAAGCTTTCTTT. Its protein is CASSSQGRNTEAFF.

DNA for the CDR3: TGTGCCAGCAGGGACAGGGCTAGCACAGATACGCAGTATTTT. It codes for CASRDRASTDTQYF. The rearrangement uses TRBV6-5 and TRBJ2-3; 8 nucleotides align to TRBD1. CDR1 MNHEY and CDR2 SVGAGI come from the germline V gene. The CDR3 runs to 14 residues. V trimming: 6 bases; J trimming: 0 bases; junction bases outside the gene matches: 2.

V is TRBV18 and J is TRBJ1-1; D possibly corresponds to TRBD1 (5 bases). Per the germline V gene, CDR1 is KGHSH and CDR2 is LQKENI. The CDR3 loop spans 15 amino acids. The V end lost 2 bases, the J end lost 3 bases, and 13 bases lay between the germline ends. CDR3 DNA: TGTGCCAGCTCACCAGATTGGGGGGAACACACTGAAGCTTTCTTT. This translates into CASSPDWGEHTEAFF.

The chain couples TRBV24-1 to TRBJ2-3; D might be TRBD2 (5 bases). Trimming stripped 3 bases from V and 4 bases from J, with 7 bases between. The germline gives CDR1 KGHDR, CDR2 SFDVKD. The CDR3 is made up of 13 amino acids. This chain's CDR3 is CATSDDGADTQYF. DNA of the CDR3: TGTGCCACCAGTGATGACGGGGCAGATACGCAGTATTTT.